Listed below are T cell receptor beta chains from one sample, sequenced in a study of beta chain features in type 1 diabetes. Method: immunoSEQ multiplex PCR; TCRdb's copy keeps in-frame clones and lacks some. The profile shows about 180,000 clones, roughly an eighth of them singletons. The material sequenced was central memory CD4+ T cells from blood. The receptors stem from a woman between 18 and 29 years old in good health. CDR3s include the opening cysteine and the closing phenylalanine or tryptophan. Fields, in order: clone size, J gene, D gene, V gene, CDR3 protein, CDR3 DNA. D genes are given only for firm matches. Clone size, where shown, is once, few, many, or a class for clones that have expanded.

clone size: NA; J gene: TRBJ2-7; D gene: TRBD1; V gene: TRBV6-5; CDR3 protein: CAGAGTDVTEQYF; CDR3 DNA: TGTGCCGGCGCCGGGACAGATGTCACTGAGCAGTACTTC
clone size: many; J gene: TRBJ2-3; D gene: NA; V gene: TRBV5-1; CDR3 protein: CASSPGQSTDTQYF; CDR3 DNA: TGCGCCAGCAGCCCGGGACAAAGCACAGATACGCAGTATTTT
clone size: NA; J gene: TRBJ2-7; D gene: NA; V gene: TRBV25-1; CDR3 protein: CASSGRDLRSSYEQYF; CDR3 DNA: TGTGCCAGCAGTGGGAGGGACCTTAGGAGCTCCTACGAGCAGTACTTC
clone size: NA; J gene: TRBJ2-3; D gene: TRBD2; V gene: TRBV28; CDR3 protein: CASSFLGLAGGPGTDTQYF; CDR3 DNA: TGTGCCAGCAGTTTCCTGGGACTAGCGGGAGGGCCCGGCACAGATACGCAGTATTTT
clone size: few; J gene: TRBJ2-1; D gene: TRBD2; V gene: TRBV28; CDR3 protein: CASRPWTSGTSYNEQFF; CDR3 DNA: TGTGCCAGCAGACCCTGGACTAGCGGGACCTCCTACAATGAGCAGTTCTTC
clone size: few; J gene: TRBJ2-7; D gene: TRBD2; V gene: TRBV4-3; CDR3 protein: CASSRARTSGPNSYEQYF; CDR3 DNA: TGCGCCAGCAGCCGCGCTCGGACTAGCGGGCCCAACTCCTACGAGCAGTACTTC
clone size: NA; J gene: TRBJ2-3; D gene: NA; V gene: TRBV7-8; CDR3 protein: CASSLGAFGTDTQYF; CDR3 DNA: TGTGCCAGCAGCTTAGGAGCCTTCGGCACAGATACGCAGTATTTT
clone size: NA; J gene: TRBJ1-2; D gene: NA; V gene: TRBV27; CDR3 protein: CASSLRAGKGYTF; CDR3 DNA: TGTGCCAGCAGTTTAAGGGCAGGGAAGGGCTACACCTTC
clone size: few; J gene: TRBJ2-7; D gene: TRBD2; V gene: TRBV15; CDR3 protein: CATSRDRLATYEQYF; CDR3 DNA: TGTGCCACCAGCAGAGATCGACTAGCGACCTACGAGCAGTACTTC
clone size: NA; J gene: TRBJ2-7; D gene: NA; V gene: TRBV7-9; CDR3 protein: CASSAYTGTPTYEQYF; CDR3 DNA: TGTGCCAGCAGCGCCTACACCGGGACTCCAACCTACGAGCAGTACTTC
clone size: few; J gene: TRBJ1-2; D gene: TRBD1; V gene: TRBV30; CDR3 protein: CAWSGGQANYGYTF; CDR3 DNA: TGTGCCTGGAGTGGAGGACAGGCTAACTATGGCTACACCTTC
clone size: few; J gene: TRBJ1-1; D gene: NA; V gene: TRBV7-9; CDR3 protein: CASSLGRGGTEAFF; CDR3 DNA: TGTGCCAGCAGCTTAGGTAGGGGTGGCACTGAAGCTTTCTTT
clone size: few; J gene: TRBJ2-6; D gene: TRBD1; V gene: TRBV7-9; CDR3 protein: CASNPGTASGANVLTF; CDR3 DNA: TGTGCCAGCAACCCCGGGACAGCGTCTGGGGCCAACGTCCTGACTTTC
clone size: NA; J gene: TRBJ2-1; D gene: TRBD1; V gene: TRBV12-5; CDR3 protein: CASGLGQGGHEQFF; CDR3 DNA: TGTGCTAGTGGTTTGGGACAGGGCGGACATGAGCAGTTCTTC
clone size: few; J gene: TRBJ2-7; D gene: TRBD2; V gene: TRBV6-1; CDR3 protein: CASIPRTSGTLEQYF; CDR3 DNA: TGTGCCAGCATCCCTAGGACTAGCGGGACCCTCGAGCAGTACTTC
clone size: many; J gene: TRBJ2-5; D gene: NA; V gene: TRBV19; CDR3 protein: CASGVGGGETQYF; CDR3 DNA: TGTGCCAGCGGCGTTGGGGGAGGAGAGACCCAGTACTTC
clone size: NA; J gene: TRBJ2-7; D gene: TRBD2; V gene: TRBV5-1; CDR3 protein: CASSLVLAGDNEQYF; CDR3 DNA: TGCGCCAGCAGCTTGGTACTAGCGGGAGACAACGAGCAGTACTTC
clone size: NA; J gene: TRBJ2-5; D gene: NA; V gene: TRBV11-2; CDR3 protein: CASSATYRDLKTQYF; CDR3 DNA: TGTGCCAGCAGCGCTACCTACAGGGATTTGAAGACCCAGTACTTC
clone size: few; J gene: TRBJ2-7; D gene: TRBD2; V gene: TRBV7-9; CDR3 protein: CASGFGLAGSYEQYF; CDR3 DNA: TGTGCCAGCGGATTCGGACTAGCGGGGAGCTACGAGCAGTACTTC
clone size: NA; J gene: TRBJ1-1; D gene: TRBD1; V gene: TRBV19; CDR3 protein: CASIWTGTTEAFF; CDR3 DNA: TGTGCCAGTATTTGGACAGGAACCACTGAAGCTTTCTTT
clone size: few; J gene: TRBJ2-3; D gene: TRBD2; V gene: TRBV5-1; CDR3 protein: CASSGASGFTDTQYF; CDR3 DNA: TGCGCCAGCAGCGGTGCTAGCGGGTTCACAGATACGCAGTATTTT
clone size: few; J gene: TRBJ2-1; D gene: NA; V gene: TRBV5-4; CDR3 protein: CASSLAAGNYNEQFF; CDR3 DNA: TGTGCCAGCAGCTTAGCTGCGGGAAATTACAATGAGCAGTTCTTC
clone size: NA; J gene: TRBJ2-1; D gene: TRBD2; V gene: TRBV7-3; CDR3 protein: CASGHASASGLNEQFF; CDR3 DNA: TGTGCCAGCGGGCACGCGTCGGCTAGCGGCCTCAATGAGCAGTTCTTC
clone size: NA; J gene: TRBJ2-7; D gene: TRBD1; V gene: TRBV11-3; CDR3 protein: CASSSIGTGGNEQYF; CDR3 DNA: TGTGCCAGCAGCTCAATCGGGACAGGGGGCAACGAGCAGTACTTC
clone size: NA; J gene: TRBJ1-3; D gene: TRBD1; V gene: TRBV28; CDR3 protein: CASRPSDRGGNTIYF; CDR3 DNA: TGTGCCAGTCGACCCTCGGACAGGGGAGGAAACACCATATATTTT
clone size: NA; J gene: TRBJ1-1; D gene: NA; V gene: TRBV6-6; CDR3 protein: CASSFADPRDTEAFF; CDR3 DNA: TGTGCCAGCAGTTTCGCGGACCCGAGGGACACTGAAGCTTTCTTT
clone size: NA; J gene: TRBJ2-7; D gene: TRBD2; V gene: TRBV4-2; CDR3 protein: CASSQEGTSGILYEQYF; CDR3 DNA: TGTGCCAGCAGCCAGGAAGGGACTAGCGGGATCCTCTACGAGCAGTACTTC
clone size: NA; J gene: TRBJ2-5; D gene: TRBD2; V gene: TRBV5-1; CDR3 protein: CASSPGPSGTEETQYF; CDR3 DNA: TGCGCCAGCAGTCCCGGTCCTAGCGGGACCGAGGAGACCCAGTACTTC
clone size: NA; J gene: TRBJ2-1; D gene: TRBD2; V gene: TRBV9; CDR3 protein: CASSVGGSYNEQFF; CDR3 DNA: TGTGCCAGCAGCGTAGGCGGGAGCTACAATGAGCAGTTCTTC